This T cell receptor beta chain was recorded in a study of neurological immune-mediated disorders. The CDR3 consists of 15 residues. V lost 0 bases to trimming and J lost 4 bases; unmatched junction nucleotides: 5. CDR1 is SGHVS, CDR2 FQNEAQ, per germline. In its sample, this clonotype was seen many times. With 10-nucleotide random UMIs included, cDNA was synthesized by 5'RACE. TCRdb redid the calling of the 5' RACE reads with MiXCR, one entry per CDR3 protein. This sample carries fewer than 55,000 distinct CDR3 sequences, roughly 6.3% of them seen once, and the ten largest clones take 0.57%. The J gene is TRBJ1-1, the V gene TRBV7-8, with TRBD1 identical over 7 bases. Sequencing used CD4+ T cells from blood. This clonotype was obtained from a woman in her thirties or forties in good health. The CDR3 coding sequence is TGTGCCAGCAGCTTAGCAGGGGGCTTAGGCACTGAAGCTTTCTTT. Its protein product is CASSLAGGLGTEAFF.